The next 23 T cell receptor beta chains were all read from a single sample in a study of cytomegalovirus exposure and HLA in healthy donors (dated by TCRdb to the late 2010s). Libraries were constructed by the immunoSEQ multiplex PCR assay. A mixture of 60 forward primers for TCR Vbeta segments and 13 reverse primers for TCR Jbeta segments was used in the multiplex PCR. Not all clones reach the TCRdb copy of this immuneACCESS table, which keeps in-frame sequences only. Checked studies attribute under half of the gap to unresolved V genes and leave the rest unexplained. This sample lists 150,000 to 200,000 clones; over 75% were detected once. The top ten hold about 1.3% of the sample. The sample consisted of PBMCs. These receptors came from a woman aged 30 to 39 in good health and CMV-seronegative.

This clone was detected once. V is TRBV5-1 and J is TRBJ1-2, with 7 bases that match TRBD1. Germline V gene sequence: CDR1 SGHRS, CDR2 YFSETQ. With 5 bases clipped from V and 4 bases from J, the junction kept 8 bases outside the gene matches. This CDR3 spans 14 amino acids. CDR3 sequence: CASRGTTGIYGYTF. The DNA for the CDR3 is TGCGCCAGCAGGGGGACGACAGGGATCTATGGCTACACCTTC.

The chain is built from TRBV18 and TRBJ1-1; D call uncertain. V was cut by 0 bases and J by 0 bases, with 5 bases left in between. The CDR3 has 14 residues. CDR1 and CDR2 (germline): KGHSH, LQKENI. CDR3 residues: CASSPPAMNTEAFF. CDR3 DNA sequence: TGTGCCAGCTCACCACCAGCCATGAACACTGAAGCTTTCTTT.

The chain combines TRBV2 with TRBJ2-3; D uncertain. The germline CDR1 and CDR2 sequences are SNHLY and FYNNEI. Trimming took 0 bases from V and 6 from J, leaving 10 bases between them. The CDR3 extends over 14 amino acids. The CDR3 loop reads CASSEAVRSDTQYF. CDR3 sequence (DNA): TGTGCCAGCAGTGAAGCCGTACGGTCGGATACGCAGTATTTT.

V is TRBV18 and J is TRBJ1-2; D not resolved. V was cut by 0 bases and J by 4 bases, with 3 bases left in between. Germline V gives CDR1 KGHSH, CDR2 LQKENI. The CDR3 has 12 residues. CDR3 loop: CASSPPVYGYTF. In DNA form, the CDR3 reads TGTGCCAGCTCACCACCCGTCTATGGCTACACCTTC.

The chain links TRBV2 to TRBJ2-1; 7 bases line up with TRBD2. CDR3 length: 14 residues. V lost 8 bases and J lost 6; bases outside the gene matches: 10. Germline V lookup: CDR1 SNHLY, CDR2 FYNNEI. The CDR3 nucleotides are TGTGCCAGCGCATGGGGGGGAACTAGCAATGAGCAGTTCTTC. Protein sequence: CASAWGGTSNEQFF. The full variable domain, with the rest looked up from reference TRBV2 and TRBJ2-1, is EPEVTQTPSHQVTQMGQEVILRCVPISNHLYFYWYRQILGQKVEFLVSFYNNEISEKSEIFDDQFSVERPDGSNFTLKIRSTKLEDSAMYFCASAWGGTSNEQFFGPGTRLTVL.

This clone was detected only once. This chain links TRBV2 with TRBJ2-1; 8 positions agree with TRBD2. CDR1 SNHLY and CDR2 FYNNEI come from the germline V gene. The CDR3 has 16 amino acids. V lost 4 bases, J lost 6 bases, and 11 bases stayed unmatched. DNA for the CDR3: TGTGCCAGCAGTGCCGGGACTAGGGGGAGGTCCAATGAGCAGTTCTTC. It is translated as CASSAGTRGRSNEQFF.

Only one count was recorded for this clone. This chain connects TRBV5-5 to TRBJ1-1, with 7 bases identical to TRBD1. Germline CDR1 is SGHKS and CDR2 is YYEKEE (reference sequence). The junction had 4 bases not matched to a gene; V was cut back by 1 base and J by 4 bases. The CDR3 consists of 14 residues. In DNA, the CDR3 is TGTGCCAGCAGCTTGTGGGCAGGGGGCACTGAAGCTTTCTTT. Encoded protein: CASSLWAGGTEAFF.

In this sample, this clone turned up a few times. The CDR3 spells CASLGRGQGAHGYTF. In DNA, the CDR3 is TGTGCCAGCCTCGGGAGGGGACAGGGGGCACATGGCTACACCTTC. This sequence joins TRBV5-4 and TRBJ1-2, with 12 bases identical to TRBD1. The CDR3 is made up of 15 amino acids. After removal of 7 bases from V and 6 bases from J, the junction contained 10 bases not matched to a gene. Germline values: CDR1 SGHNT, CDR2 YYREEE (reference sequence).

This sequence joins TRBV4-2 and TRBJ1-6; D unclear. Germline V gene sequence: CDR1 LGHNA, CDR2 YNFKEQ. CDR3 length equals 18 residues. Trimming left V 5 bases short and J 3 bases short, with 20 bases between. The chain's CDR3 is CASSYARPSPGYNSPLHF. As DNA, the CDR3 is TGTGCCAGCAGCTACGCAAGGCCAAGCCCGGGCTATAATTCACCCCTCCACTTT.

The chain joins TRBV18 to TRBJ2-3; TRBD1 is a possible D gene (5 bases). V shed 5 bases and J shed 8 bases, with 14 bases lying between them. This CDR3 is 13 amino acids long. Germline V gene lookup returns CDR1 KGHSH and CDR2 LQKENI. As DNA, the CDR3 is TGTGCCAGCTCATCCCCCAGGGTAGTTACGCAGTATTTT. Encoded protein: CASSSPRVVTQYF.

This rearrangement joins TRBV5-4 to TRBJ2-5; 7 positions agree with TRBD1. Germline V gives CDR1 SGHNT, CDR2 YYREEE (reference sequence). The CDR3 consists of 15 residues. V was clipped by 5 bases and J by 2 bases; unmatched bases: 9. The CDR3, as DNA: TGTGCCAGCAGTCCTAGGGGGCCTTTTCAAGAGACCCAGTACTTC. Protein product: CASSPRGPFQETQYF.

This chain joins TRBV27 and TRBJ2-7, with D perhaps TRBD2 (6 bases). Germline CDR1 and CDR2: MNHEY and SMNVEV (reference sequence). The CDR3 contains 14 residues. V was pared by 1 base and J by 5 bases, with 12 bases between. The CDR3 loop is CASSLYLGGNEQYF. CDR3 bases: TGTGCCAGCAGTTTATATCTGGGGGGAAACGAGCAGTACTTC.

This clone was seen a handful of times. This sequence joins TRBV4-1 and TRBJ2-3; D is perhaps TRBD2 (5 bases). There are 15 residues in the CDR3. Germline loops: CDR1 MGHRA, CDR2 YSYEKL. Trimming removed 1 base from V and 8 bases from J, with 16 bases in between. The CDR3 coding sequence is TGCGCCAGCAGCCAAGTTTTCGGTAGCGCGGGTACGCAGTATTTT. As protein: CASSQVFGSAGTQYF.

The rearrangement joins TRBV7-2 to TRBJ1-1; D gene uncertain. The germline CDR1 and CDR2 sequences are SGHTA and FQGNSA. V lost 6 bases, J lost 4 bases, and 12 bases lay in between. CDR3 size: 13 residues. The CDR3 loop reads CASSYAAGTEAFF. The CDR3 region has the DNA TGTGCCAGCAGTTATGCGGCGGGCACTGAAGCTTTCTTT. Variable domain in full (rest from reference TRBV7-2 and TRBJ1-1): GAGVSQSPSNKVTEKGKDVELRCDPISGHTALYWYRQSLGQGLEFLIYFQGNSAPDKSGLPSDRFSAERTGGSVSTLTIQRTQQEDSAVYLCASSYAAGTEAFFGQGTRLTVV.

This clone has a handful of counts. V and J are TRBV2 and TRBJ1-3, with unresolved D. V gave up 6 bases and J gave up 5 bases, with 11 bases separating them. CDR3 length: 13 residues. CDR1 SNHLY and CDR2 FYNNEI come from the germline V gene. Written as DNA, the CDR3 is TGTGCCAGCAGCGGAGGGTTGAGAAACACCATATATTTT. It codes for CASSGGLRNTIYF.

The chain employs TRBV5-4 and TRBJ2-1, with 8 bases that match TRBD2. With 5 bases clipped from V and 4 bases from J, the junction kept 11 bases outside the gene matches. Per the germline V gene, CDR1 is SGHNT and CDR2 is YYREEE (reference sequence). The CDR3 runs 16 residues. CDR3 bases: TGTGCCAGCAGTGACCCAAGCGGGGGTCCTTACAATGAGCAGTTCTTC. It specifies CASSDPSGGPYNEQFF.

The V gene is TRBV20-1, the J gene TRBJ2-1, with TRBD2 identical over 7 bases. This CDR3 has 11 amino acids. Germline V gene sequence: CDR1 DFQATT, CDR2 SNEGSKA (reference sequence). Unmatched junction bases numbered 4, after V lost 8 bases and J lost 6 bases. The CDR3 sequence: CSLWGGNEQFF. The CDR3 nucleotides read TGCAGTTTGTGGGGGGGCAATGAGCAGTTCTTC.

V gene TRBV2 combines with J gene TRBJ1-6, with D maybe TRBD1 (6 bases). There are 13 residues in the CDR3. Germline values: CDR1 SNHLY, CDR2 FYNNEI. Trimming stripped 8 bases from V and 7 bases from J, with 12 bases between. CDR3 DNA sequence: TGTGCCAGCGTGGGACAACTCAATTCACCCCTCCACTTT. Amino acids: CASVGQLNSPLHF.

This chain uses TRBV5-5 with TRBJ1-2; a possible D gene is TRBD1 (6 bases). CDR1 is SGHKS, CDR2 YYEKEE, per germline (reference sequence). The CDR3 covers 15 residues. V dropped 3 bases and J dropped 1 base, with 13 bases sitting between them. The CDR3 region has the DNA TGTGCCAGCAGCTCGAACAGGGAGAGTAACTATGGCTACACCTTC. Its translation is CASSSNRESNYGYTF.

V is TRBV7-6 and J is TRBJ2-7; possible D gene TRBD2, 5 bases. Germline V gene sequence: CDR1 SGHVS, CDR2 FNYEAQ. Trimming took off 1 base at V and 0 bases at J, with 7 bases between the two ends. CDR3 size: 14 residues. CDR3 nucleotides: TGTGCCAGCAGCTTAGGGGAGAGCTCCTACGAGCAGTACTTC. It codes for CASSLGESSYEQYF.

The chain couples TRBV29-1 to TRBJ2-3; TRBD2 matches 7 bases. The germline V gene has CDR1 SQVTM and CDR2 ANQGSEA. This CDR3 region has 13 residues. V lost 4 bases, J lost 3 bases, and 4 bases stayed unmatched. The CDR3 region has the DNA TGCAGCGTTGGGGGCGGGGGTACAGATACGCAGTATTTT. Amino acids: CSVGGGGTDTQYF.

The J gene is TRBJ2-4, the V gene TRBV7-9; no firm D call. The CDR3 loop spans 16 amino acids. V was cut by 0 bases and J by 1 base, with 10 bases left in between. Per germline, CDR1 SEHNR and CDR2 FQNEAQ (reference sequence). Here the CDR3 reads CASSLASLWAKNIQYF. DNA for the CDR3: TGTGCCAGCAGCTTAGCGAGCCTTTGGGCCAAAAACATTCAGTACTTC.

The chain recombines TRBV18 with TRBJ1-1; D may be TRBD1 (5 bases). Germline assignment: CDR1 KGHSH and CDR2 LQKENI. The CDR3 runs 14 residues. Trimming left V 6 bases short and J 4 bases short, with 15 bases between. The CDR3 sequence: CASSRQGIGTEAFF. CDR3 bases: TGTGCCAGCTCCCGGCAGGGTATCGGCACTGAAGCTTTCTTT.